The 27 T cell receptor beta chains presented below share a single source sample, sequenced in a study of T cells in Graves' hyperthyroidism and ophthalmopathy. Template material for amplifying TCR beta CDR3 regions consisted of RNA transcripts. During a first-round RT-PCR of the TCR CDR3, the HTBI primer set was used. One entry per CDR3 protein, called by TCRdb with MiXCR from the multiplex PCR reads. The table has approximately 640,000 distinct CDR3 sequences, about 45% seen once. Sample: peripheral blood or thyroid tissue (not recorded which). The receptors stem from an adult man with Graves' disease, either hyperthyroidism or ophthalmopathy (not recorded which).

The chain uses TRBV6-1 and TRBJ1-1, with D possibly matching TRBD1 (6 bases). CDR1 MNHNS and CDR2 SASEGT come from the germline V gene. V lost 4 bases and J lost 1, with 13 bases in between. CDR3 length: 15 amino acids. The CDR3 is CASSAPQGSNTEAFF. In DNA, the CDR3 is TGTGCCAGCAGTGCTCCACAGGGTTCGAACACTGAAGCTTTCTTT.

This clonotype was picked up many times. The V gene is TRBV10-3, the J gene TRBJ1-6, with D possibly being TRBD1 (6 bases). V was cut by 0 bases and J by 9 bases, with 12 bases left in between. From germline, CDR1 is ENHRY and CDR2 SYGVKD. The CDR3 runs 15 residues. The CDR3 nucleotides read TGTGCCATCAGTGAGTCGGTGTTAGGGGGTTCACCCCTCCACTTT. This encodes CAISESVLGGSPLHF.

At least ten counts were recorded for this clonotype. The chain employs TRBV2 and TRBJ2-7, with D possibly being TRBD1 (7 bases). Germline CDR1 reads SNHLY; CDR2 reads FYNNEI. The CDR3 has 14 amino acids. V shed 5 bases and J shed 3 bases, with 14 bases lying between them. In nucleotides, the CDR3 is TGTGCCAGCAGTCAGGCGGGACAGAACTACGAGCAGTACTTC. This codes for CASSQAGQNYEQYF.

As regards this clonotype: One junction end does not reproduce the germline sequence, and a read error may be involved. This sequence joins TRBV7-3 and TRBJ1-2, with D possibly TRBD1 on 5 matching bases. CDR3 length equals 15 residues. CDR1 and CDR2 from the germline V gene are SGHTA and FQGTGA. The chain's CDR3 is CASSQERGPSYGYTF. In nucleotides, the CDR3 is TGCGCCAGCAGCCAAGAGAGGGGCCCTTCCTATGGCTACACCTTC.

This clonotype was detected only a few times. V and J are TRBV19 and TRBJ2-7; the D gene is possibly TRBD2 (6 bases). CDR3 length equals 15 residues. The V gene's germline CDR1 is LNHDA and CDR2 SQIVND (reference sequence). Trimming took 1 base from V and 2 from J, leaving 12 bases between them. CDR3 in amino acids: CASSIGGLFTYEQYF. The CDR3 DNA reads as TGTGCCAGTAGTATAGGAGGACTATTCACCTACGAGCAGTACTTC.

This clonotype was recorded once. A read error may explain this, as a much larger clone is one base away. CDR3 loop: CSAADGGFRAEAFF. The DNA for the CDR3 is TGCAGTGCTGCTGACGGGGGCTTCCGGGCTGAAGCTTTCTTT. The rearrangement joins TRBV20-1 to TRBJ1-1; a weak D match, TRBD1 (6 bases). The CDR3 totals 14 residues. V was trimmed by 5 bases and J by 6 bases, leaving 19 bases between them. Germline V gives CDR1 DFQATT, CDR2 SNEGSKA (reference sequence).

The chain carries TRBV7-9 and TRBJ2-5; 11 bases fit TRBD2. The CDR3 spans 16 residues. With V trimmed by 4 bases and J by 4 bases, 8 bases remained unmatched. The germline CDR1 and CDR2 sequences are SEHNR and FQNEAQ (reference sequence). This chain's CDR3 is CASSSIYGLAGETQYF. DNA of the CDR3: TGTGCCAGCAGCTCGATCTACGGACTAGCGGGAGAGACCCAGTACTTC.

The rearrangement uses TRBV10-2 and TRBJ2-7, with TRBD1 as a possible D gene (6 bases). Germline lookup yields CDR1 WSHSY and CDR2 SAAADI. The CDR3 totals 14 residues. V shed 7 bases and J shed 4 bases, with 17 bases lying between them. The DNA of the CDR3 is TGCGCCAGCAAAAACCGGGACACCACATACGAGCAGTACTTC. As protein: CASKNRDTTYEQYF.

This clonotype was picked up a small number of times. The V call is TRBV9, the J call TRBJ2-7, with TRBD1 matching over 9 bases. V gave up 2 bases and J gave up 5 bases; unmatched junction bases: 5. The CDR3 has 14 amino acids. Germline V CDR1 and CDR2: SGDLS, YYNGEE. The CDR3 spells CASSVGQGIDEQYF. Here the CDR3 DNA reads TGTGCCAGCAGCGTTGGACAGGGGATCGACGAGCAGTACTTC.

Turning to this clonotype: This could be a read error, since a much larger clone is one nucleotide away. V usage is TRBV7-2 and J usage is TRBJ2-5; 8 bases agree with TRBD1. Per the germline V gene, CDR1 is SGHTA and CDR2 is FQGNSA. The CDR3 is 15 amino acids. V gave up 2 bases and J gave up 5 bases; unmatched junction bases: 7. CDR3 residues: CTSSLTRGRSETQYF. The CDR3 coding sequence is TGTACCAGCAGCTTAACCAGGGGGCGCAGCGAGACCCAGTACTTC.

The CDR3 bases are TGTGCCACCAGCAGAGGCCCCCGCGGTAGCGGGAGTTACGAGCAGTACTTC. Translation gives CATSRGPRGSGSYEQYF. The J gene is TRBJ2-7, the V gene TRBV15, with TRBD2 matching 9 bases. V dropped 1 base and J dropped 4; count of bases not matched to a gene: 11. Germline assignment: CDR1 LNHNV and CDR2 YYDKDF (reference sequence). This CDR3 is 17 amino acids long. The full variable domain, rest sourced from reference TRBV15 and TRBJ2-7, is DAMVIQNPRYQVTQFGKPVTLSCSQTLNHNVMYWYQQKSSQAPKLLFHYYDKDFNNEADTPDNFQSRRPNTSFCFLDIRSPGLGDTAMYLCATSRGPRGSGSYEQYFGPGTRLTVT.

The chain carries TRBV10-3 and TRBJ2-7; 11 nucleotides align to TRBD1. The CDR3 totals 16 residues. Unmatched junction bases numbered 12, after V lost 7 bases and J lost 4 bases. Germline V gives CDR1 ENHRY, CDR2 SYGVKD. The DNA for the CDR3 is TGTGCCATCATAGGACAGGGGGCAGGGGGTAGGTACGAGCAGTACTTC. Protein sequence: CAIIGQGAGGRYEQYF.

This clonotype was seen a handful of times. V gene TRBV27 combines with J gene TRBJ1-2; D is uncertain. The V and J ends lost 9 bases and 8 bases respectively, with 22 bases between them. The length of the CDR3 is 14 residues. Germline V gene sequence: CDR1 MNHEY, CDR2 SMNVEV (reference sequence). CDR3 amino acids: CASQSLRGSEGYTF. The CDR3, as DNA: TGTGCCAGTCAGTCTTTGCGGGGATCGGAAGGCTACACCTTC.

This chain links TRBV10-3 with TRBJ1-5, with D perhaps TRBD1 (5 bases). CDR3 length: 15 residues. The germline gives CDR1 ENHRY, CDR2 SYGVKD. The V and J ends lost 2 bases and 4 bases respectively, with 12 bases between them. The CDR3 nucleotides read TGTGCCATCAGTGAGGGTGGACACCTGAATCAGCCCCAGCATTTT. It specifies CAISEGGHLNQPQHF.

In the case of this clonotype: The CDR3 end shows no conserved phenylalanine or tryptophan, and so a read error is likely. This chain joins TRBV10-3 and TRBJ1-1; 11 positions match TRBD1. The CDR3 has 13 residues. V shed 7 bases and J 4 bases; nucleotides not matched to a gene: 2. Germline CDR1 and CDR2: ENHRY and SYGVKD. The CDR3 nucleotides read TGTGCCATCAAGGGACAGGGGGGCACTGAAGCTTTCCTT. Translated, it gives CAIKGQGGTEAFL.

Notes on this clonotype: One end of the junction varies from germline; a read error may be responsible. The V gene is TRBV2, the J gene TRBJ2-1; TRBD2 matches 8 bases. Germline CDR1 and CDR2: SNHLY and FYNNEI. This CDR3 contains 17 residues. The CDR3: CATSDLSGTSNPNEQFF. CDR3 bases: TGTGCCACCAGTGATCTGTCCGGGACTAGTAACCCCAATGAGCAGTTCTTC.

This clonotype occurred many times. This rearrangement joins TRBV24-1 to TRBJ2-7; D call uncertain. The germline V gene encodes CDR1 KGHDR and CDR2 SFDVKD. Trimming removed 4 bases from V and 2 bases from J, with 14 bases in between. CDR3 length equals 15 residues. DNA of the CDR3: TGTGCCACCAGTGACTCCGGATCCATCGCCTACGAGCAGTACTTC. Translation: CATSDSGSIAYEQYF.

Ten or more counts support this clonotype. The chain has TRBV2 and TRBJ1-4, with D perhaps matching TRBD1 (6 bases). V was clipped by 10 bases and J by 14 bases, with 14 bases between them. The CDR3 runs to 10 residues. Germline-derived CDR1 and CDR2 are SNHLY and FYNNEI. The CDR3 reads CATRRDTLFF. The CDR3, as DNA: TGTGCCACCCGTCGGGACACGCTGTTTTTT.

A few counts support this clonotype. The V gene is TRBV5-1, the J gene TRBJ2-5; no firm D call. V was pared by 0 bases and J by 2 bases, with 14 bases between. Germline assignment: CDR1 SGHRS and CDR2 YFSETQ. The CDR3 extends over 16 amino acids. The CDR3 loop reads CASSLGVEQRQETQYF. CDR3 DNA: TGCGCCAGCAGCTTGGGTGTAGAGCAGCGACAAGAGACCCAGTACTTC.

The J gene is TRBJ2-3, the V gene TRBV10-1; no reliable D call. Germline V lookup: CDR1 WNHNN, CDR2 SYGVQD (reference sequence). The CDR3 loop spans 19 amino acids. V was pared by 6 bases and J by 0 bases, with 25 bases between. The CDR3 DNA reads TGCGCCAGCAGGTCTCCAACCCTAGGACGGCCGTCTAGCACAGATACGCAGTATTTT. Residues: CASRSPTLGRPSSTDTQYF.

The rearrangement uses TRBV10-3 and TRBJ2-3, with D uncertain. The CDR3 length is 13 residues. Germline V gene lookup returns CDR1 ENHRY and CDR2 SYGVKD. V dropped 2 bases and J dropped 4 bases, with 7 bases sitting between them. CDR3 amino acids: CAISEGFSDTQYF. CDR3 DNA sequence: TGTGCCATCAGTGAGGGCTTCTCAGATACGCAGTATTTT.

J is TRBJ1-2 and V is TRBV2; D may be TRBD1 (5 bases). The CDR3 extends over 14 amino acids. V lost 7 bases, J lost 6 bases, and 18 bases lay in between. Germline CDR1 SNHLY, CDR2 FYNNEI. CDR3 sequence (DNA): TGTGCCAGCACCCACCCGGGACGGGACCATGGCTACACCTTC. Its protein product is CASTHPGRDHGYTF.

This clonotype was seen ten or more times. The rearrangement joins TRBV29-1 to TRBJ1-1; D remains ambiguous. Looked up from germline, CDR1 is SQVTM and CDR2 is ANQGSEA. Trimming shortened V by 5 bases and J by 1 base, and 2 bases separated the two germline ends. The CDR3 contains 10 residues. CDR3 bases: TGCAGCGTTTGGAACACTGAAGCTTTCTTT. It translates to CSVWNTEAFF.

The chain is built from TRBV7-9 and TRBJ1-2; 12 bases fit TRBD1. Germline lookup yields CDR1 SEHNR and CDR2 FQNEAQ (reference sequence). The CDR3 spans 17 residues. V shed 4 bases, J shed 4 bases, and the junction held 10 bases outside the gene matches. CDR3: CASSSGGTGGHGYGYTF. The CDR3 DNA reads TGTGCCAGCAGCTCCGGTGGGACAGGGGGCCACGGCTATGGCTACACCTTC.

The rearrangement uses TRBV5-1 and TRBJ1-6; weak D call: TRBD1 (6 bases). TRBJ1-5 matches the DNA end more closely, so the J call is doubtful. This CDR3 has 17 residues. Germline V gene sequence: CDR1 SGHRS, CDR2 YFSETQ. The CDR3 sequence is CASSLETGTHSNQPQHF. In DNA, the CDR3 is TGCGCCAGCAGCTTGGAGACAGGAACCCATAGCAATCAGCCCCAGCATTTT.

The genes are TRBV6-6 and TRBJ1-5; 8 bases fit TRBD1. The ends lost 5 bases at V and 5 bases at J; junction bases unmatched: 2. The germline gives CDR1 MNHNY, CDR2 SVGAGI (reference sequence). The CDR3 length is 13 residues. For the CDR3, the DNA is TGTGCCAGCAGTGGACAGGGCGATCAGCCCCAGCATTTT. Protein: CASSGQGDQPQHF.

The chain links TRBV7-4 to TRBJ1-5; 7 bases align to TRBD1. Germline assignment: CDR1 SGHVT and CDR2 SQSDAQ. The ends lost 6 bases at V and 3 bases at J; junction bases unmatched: 8. The length of the CDR3 is 15 residues. CDR3 DNA: TGTGCCAGCAGTTACCTCGGACAGGACAATCAGCCCCAGCATTTT. This codes for CASSYLGQDNQPQHF.